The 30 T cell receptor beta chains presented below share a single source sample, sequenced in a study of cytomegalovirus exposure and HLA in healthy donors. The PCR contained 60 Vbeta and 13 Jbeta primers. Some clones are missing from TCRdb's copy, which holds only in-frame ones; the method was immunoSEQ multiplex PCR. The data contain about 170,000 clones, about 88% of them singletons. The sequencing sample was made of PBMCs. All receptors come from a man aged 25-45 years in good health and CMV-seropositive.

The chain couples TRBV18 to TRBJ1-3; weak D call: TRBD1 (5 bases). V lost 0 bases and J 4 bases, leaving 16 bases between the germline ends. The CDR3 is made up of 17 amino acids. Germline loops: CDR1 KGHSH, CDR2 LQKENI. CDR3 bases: TGTGCCAGCTCACCACCGGTTTACGCAGGGTCGGGAAACACCATATATTTT. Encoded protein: CASSPPVYAGSGNTIYF.

Here the CDR3 reads CASSLEEDEAFF. The CDR3 bases are TGTGCCAGCAGCTTAGAGGAGGACGAAGCTTTCTTT. The gene calls are TRBV7-2 and TRBJ1-1; no definite D call. Trimming took 1 base from V and 8 from J, leaving 8 bases between them. Germline values: CDR1 SGHTA, CDR2 FQGNSA. The CDR3 covers 12 residues.

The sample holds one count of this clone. The CDR3 nucleotides are TGTGCCAGCAGAGTAGACCAGGGGAGTTATGGCTACACCTTC. Amino acids: CASRVDQGSYGYTF. This chain uses TRBV6-1 with TRBJ1-2; TRBD1 is a possible D gene (6 bases). V lost 6 bases and J 5 bases, leaving 16 bases between the germline ends. The CDR3 loop spans 14 amino acids. From germline, CDR1 is MNHNS and CDR2 SASEGT.

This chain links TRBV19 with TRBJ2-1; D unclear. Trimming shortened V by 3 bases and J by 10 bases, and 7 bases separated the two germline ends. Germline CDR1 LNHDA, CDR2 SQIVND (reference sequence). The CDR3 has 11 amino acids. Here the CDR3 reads CASSIVGEQFF. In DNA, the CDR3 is TGTGCCAGTAGTATCGTCGGGGAGCAGTTCTTC.

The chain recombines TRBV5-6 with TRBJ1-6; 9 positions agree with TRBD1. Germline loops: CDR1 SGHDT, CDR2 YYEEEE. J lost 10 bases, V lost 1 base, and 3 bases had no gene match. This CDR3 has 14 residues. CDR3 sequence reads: CASSLNRGQSPLHF. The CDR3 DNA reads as TGTGCCAGCAGCTTGAACAGGGGGCAATCACCCCTCCACTTT.

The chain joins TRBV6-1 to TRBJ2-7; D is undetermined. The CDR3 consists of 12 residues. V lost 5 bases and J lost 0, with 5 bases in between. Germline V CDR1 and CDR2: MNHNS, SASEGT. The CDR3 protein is CASSPSSYEQYV. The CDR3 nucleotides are TGTGCCAGCAGTCCTAGCTCCTACGAGCAGTACGTC.

The CDR3 protein is CASSLTQVSGYTF. The CDR3 DNA follows: TGTGCCAGCAGCTTAACCCAGGTCTCTGGCTACACCTTC. This chain connects TRBV7-2 to TRBJ1-2; D call uncertain. Germline lookup yields CDR1 SGHTA and CDR2 FQGNSA. This CDR3 has 13 amino acids. The V end lost 2 bases, the J end lost 7 bases, and 11 bases lay between the germline ends.

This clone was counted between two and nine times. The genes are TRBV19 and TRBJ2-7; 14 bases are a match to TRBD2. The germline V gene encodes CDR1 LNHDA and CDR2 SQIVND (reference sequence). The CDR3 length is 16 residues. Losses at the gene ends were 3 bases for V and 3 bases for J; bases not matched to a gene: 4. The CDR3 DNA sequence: TGTGCCAGTAGTATCGGACTAGCGGGGGGAGACTACGAGCAGTACTTC. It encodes CASSIGLAGGDYEQYF.

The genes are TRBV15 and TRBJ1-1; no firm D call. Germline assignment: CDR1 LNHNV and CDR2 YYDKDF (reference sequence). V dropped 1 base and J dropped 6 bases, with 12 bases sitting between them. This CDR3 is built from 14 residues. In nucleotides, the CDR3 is TGTGCCACCAGCAGAGCCGGGGAGGAAGCTGAAGCTTTCTTT. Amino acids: CATSRAGEEAEAFF.

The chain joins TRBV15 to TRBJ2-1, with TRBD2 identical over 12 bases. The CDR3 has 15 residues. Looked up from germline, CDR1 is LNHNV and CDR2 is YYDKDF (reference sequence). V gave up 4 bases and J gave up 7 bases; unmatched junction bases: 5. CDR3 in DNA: TGTGCCACCAGCAAAGAGACTAGCGGGAGTAATGAGCAGTTCTTC. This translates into CATSKETSGSNEQFF.

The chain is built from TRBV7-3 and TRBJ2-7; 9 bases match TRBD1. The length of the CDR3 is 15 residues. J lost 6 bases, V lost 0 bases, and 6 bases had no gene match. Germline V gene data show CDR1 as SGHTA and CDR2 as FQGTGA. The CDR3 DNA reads TGTGCCAGCAGCTTAACAGGGGGACAGGGCTTCGAGCAGTACTTC. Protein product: CASSLTGGQGFEQYF.

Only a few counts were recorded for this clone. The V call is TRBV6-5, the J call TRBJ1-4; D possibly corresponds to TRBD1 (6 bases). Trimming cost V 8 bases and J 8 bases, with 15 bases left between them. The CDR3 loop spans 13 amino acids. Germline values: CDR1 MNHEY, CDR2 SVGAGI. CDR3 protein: CASGKGGVEKLFF. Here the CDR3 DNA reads TGTGCCAGCGGCAAGGGGGGGGTCGAAAAACTGTTTTTT.

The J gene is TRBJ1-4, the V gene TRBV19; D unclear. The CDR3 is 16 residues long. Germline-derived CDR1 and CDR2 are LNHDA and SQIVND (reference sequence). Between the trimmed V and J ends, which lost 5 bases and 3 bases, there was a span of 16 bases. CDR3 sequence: CASSFPRGGPNEKLFF. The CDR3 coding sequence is TGTGCCAGTAGTTTCCCTCGGGGTGGGCCTAATGAAAAACTGTTTTTT.

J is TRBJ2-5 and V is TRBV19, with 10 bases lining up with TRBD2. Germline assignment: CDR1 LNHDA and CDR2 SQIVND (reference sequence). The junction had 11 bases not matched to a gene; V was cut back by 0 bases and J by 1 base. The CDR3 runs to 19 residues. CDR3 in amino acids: CASSIERASGSGPQETQYF. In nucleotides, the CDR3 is TGTGCCAGTAGTATAGAAAGGGCTAGCGGGAGTGGGCCCCAAGAGACCCAGTACTTC. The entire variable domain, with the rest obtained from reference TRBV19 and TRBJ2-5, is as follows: DGGITQSPKYLFRKEGQNVTLSCEQNLNHDAMYWYRQDPGQGLRLIYYSQIVNDFQKGDIAEGYSVSREKKESFPLTVTSAQKNPTAFYLCASSIERASGSGPQETQYFGPGTRLLVL.

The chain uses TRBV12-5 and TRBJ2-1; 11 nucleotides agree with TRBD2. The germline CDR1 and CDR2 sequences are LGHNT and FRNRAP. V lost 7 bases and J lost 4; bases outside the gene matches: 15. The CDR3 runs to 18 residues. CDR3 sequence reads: CASAGLSGRAGIYNEQFF. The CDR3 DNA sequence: TGTGCTAGTGCGGGTCTTAGCGGGAGGGCCGGGATATACAATGAGCAGTTCTTC.

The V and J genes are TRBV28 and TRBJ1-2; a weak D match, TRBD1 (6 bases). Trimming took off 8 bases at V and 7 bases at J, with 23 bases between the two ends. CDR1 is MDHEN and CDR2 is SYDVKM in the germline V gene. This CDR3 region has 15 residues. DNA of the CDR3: TGTGCCAGCGCCTTGCATCAGGACAGCCCACGTGGCTACACCTTC. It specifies CASALHQDSPRGYTF.

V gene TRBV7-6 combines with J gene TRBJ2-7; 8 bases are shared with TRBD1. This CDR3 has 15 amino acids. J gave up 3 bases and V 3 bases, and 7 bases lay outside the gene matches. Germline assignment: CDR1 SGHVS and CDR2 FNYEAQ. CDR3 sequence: CASSFTGGSNYEQYF. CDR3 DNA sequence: TGTGCCAGCAGCTTTACAGGGGGATCTAACTACGAGCAGTACTTC.

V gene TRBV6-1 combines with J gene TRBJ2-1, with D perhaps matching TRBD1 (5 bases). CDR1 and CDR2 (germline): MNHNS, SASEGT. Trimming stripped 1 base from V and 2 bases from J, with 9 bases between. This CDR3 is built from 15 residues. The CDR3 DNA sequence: TGTGCCAGCAGTGAAGGGGGCGGAACCTACAATGAGCAGTTCTTC. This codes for CASSEGGGTYNEQFF.

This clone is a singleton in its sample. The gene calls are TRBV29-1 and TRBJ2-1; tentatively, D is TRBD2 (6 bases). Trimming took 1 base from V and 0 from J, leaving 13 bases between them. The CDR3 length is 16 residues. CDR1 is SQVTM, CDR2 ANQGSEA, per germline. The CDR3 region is CSVEGGDLSSYNEQFF. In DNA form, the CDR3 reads TGCAGCGTTGAAGGGGGGGACCTCAGCTCCTACAATGAGCAGTTCTTC.

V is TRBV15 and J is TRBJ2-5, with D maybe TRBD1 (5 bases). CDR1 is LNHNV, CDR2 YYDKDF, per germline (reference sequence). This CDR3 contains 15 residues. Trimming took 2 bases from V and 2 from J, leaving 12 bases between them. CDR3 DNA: TGTGCCACCAGCAGACCGACAGCCATTCAAGAGACCCAGTACTTC. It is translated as CATSRPTAIQETQYF.

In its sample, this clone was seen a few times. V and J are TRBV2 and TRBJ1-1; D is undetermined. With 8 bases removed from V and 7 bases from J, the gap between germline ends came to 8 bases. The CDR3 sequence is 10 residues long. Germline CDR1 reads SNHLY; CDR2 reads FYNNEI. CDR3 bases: TGTGCCAGCTCCCCTATTGAAGCTTTCTTT. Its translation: CASSPIEAFF.

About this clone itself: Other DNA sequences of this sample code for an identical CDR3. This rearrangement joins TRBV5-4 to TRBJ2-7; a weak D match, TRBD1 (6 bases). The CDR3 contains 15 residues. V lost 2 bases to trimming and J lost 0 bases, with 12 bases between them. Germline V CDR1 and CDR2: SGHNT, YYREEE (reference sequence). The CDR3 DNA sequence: TGTGCCAGCAGCTTAGGAGGACAGAACTCCTACGAGCAGTACGTC. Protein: CASSLGGQNSYEQYV.

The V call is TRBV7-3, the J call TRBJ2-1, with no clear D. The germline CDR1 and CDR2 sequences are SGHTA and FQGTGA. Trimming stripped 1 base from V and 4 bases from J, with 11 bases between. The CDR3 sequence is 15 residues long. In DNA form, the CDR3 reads TGTGCCAGCAGCTTAAAACTCGCCCCTTACAATGAGCAGTTCTTC. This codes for CASSLKLAPYNEQFF.

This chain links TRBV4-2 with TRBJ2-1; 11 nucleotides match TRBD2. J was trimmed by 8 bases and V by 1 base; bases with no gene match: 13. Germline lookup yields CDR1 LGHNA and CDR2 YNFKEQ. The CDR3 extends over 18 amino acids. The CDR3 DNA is TGTGCCAGCAGCCAAGTCCAAGGGACTAGCGGAAGAGGCCATGAGCAGTTCTTC. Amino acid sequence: CASSQVQGTSGRGHEQFF.

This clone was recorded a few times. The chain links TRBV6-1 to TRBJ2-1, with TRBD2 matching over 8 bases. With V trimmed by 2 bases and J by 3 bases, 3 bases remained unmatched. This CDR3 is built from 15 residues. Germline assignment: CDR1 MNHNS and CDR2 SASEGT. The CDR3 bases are TGTGCCAGCAGTGAAAGGAGCGGGGGCTACAATGAGCAGTTCTTC. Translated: CASSERSGGYNEQFF.

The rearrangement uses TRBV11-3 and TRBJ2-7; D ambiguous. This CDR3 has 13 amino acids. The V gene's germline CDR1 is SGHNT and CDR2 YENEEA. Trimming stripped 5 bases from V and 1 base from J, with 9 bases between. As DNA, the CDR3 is TGTGCCAGCAGCCCTAGTTATTCCTACGAGCAGTACGTC. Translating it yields CASSPSYSYEQYV.

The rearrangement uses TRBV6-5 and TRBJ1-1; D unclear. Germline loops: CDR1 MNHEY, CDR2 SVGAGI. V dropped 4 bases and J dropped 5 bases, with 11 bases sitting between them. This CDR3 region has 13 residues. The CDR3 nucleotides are TGTGCCAGCAGTTTGCCCCAGAGGACTGAAGCTTTCTTT. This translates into CASSLPQRTEAFF.

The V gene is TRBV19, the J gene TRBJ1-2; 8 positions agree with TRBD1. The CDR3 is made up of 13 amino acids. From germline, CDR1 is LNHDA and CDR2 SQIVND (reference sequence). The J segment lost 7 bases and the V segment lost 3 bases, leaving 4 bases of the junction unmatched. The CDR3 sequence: CASSISTGVGYTF. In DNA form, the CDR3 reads TGTGCCAGTAGTATCTCGACAGGGGTTGGCTACACCTTC.

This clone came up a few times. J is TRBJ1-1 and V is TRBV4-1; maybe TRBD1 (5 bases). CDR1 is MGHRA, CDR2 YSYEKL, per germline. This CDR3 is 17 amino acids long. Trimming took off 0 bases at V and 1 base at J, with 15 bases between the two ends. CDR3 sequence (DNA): TGCGCCAGCAGCCAAGATCCCCGCTTTACAGGGAACACTGAAGCTTTCTTT. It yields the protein CASSQDPRFTGNTEAFF.

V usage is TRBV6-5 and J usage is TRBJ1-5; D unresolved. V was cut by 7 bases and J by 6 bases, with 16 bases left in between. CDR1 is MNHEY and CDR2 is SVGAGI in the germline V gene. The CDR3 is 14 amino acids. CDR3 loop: CASIQDLGGQPQHF. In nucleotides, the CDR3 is TGTGCCAGCATCCAGGACCTGGGAGGTCAGCCCCAGCATTTT.